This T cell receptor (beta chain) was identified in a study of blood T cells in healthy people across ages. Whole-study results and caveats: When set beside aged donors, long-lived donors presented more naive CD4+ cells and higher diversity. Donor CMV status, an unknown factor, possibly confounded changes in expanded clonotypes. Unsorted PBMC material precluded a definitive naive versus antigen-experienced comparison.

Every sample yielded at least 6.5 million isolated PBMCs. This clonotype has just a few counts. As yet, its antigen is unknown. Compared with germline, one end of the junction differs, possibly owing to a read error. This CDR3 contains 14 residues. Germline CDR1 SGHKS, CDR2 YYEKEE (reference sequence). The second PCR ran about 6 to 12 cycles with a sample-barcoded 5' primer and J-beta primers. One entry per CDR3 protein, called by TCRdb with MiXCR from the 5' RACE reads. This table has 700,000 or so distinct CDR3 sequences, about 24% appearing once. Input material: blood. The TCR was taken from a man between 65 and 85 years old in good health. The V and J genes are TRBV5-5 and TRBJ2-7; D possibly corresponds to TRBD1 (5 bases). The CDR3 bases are TGTGTCAGCAGCTTGGAAGGGGTTGGCTACGAGCAGTACTTC. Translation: CVSSLEGVGYEQYF. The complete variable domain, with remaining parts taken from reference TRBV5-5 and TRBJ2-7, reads DAGVTQSPTHLIKTRGQQVTLRCSPISGHKSVSWYQQVLGQGPQFIFQYYEKEERGRGNFPDRFSARQFPNYSSELNVNALLLGDSALYLCVSSLEGVGYEQYFGPGTRLTVT.